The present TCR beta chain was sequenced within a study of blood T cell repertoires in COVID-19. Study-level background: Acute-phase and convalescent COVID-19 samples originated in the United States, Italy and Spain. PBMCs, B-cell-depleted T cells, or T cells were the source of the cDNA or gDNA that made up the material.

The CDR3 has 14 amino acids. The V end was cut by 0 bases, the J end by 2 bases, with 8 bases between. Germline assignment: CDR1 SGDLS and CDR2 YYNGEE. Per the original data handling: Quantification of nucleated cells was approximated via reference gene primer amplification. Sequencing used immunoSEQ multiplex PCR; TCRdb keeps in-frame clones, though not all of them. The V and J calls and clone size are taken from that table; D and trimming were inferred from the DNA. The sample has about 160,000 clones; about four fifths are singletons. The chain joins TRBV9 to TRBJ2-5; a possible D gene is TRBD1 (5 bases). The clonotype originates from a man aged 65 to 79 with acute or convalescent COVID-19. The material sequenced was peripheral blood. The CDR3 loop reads CASSVAPGQETQYF. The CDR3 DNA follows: TGTGCCAGCAGCGTAGCTCCAGGGCAAGAGACCCAGTACTTC.